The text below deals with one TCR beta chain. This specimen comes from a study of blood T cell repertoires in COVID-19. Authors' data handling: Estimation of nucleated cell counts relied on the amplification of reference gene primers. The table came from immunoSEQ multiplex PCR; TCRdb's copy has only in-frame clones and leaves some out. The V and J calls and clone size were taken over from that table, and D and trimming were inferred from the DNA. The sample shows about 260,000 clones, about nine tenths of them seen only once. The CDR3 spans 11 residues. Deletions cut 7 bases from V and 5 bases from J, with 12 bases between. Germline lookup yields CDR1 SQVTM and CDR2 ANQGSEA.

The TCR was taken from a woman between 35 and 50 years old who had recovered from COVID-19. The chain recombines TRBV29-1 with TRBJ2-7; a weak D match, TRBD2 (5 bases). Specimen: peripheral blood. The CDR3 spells CSGREGNEQYF. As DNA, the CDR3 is TGCAGCGGCAGAGAGGGAAACGAGCAGTACTTC.